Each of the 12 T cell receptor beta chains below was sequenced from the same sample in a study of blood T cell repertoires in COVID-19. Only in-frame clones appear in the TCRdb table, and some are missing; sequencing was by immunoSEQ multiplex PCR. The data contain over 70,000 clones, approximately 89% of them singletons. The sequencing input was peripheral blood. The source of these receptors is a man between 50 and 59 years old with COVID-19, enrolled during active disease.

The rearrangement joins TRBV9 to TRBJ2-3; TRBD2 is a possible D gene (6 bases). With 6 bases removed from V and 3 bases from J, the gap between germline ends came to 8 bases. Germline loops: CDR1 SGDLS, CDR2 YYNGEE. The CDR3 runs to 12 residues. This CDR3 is CASTGVTDTQYF. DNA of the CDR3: TGTGCCAGCACGGGAGTAACAGATACGCAGTATTTT.

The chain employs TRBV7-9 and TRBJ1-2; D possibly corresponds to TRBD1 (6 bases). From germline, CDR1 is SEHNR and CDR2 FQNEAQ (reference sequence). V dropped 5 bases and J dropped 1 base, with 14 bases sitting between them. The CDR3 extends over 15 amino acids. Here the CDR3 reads CASSHPGQINYGYTF. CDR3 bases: TGTGCCAGCAGCCACCCGGGACAAATTAACTATGGCTACACCTTC.

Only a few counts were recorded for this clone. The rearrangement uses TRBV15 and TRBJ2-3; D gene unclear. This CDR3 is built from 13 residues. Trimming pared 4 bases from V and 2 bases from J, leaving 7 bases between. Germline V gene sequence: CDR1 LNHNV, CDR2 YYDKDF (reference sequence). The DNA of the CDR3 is TGTGCCACCAGCAATCAGGACACAGATACGCAGTATTTT. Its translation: CATSNQDTDTQYF.

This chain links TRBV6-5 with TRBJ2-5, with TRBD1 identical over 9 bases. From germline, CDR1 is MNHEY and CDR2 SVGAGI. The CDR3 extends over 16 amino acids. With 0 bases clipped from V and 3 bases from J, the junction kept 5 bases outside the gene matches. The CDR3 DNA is TGTGCCAGCAGTTACTCGTTTGGACAGGGGAAAGAGACCCAGTACTTC. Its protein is CASSYSFGQGKETQYF.

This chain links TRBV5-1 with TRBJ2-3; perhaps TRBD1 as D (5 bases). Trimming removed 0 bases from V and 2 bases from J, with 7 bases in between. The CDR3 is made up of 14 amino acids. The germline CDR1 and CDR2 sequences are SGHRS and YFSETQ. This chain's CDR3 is CASSLAGYTDTQYF. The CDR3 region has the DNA TGCGCCAGCAGCTTGGCAGGGTACACAGATACGCAGTATTTT. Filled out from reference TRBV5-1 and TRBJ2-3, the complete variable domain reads KAGVTQTPRYLIKTRGQQVTLSCSPISGHRSVSWYQQTPGQGLQFLFEYFSETQRNKGNFPGRFSGRQFSNSRSEMNVSTLELGDSALYLCASSLAGYTDTQYFGPGTRLTVL.

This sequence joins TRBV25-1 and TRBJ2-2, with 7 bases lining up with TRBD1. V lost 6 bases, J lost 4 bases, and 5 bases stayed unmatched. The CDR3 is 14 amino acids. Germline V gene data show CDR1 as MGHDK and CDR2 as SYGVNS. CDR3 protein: CASRPTGRTGELFF. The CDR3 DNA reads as TGTGCCAGCAGACCGACAGGGCGCACCGGGGAGCTGTTTTTT.

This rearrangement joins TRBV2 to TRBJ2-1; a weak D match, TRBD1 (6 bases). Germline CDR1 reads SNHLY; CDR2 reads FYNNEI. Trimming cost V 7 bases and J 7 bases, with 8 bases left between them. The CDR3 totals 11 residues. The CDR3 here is CASIGGNEQFF. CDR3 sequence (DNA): TGTGCCAGCATAGGGGGAAATGAGCAGTTCTTC.

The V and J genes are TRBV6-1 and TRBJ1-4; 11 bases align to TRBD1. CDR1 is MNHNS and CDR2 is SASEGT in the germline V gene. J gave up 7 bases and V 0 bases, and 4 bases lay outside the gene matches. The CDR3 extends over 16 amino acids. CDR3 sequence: CASSEAVGTGGEKLFF. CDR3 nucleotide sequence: TGTGCCAGCAGTGAAGCAGTGGGGACAGGGGGTGAAAAACTGTTTTTT.

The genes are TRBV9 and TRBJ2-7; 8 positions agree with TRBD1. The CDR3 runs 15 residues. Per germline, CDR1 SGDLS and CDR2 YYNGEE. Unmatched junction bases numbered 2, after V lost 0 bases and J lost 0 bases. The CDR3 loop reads CASSVGQGASYEQYF. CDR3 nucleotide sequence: TGTGCCAGCAGCGTAGGGCAGGGGGCCTCCTACGAGCAGTACTTC.

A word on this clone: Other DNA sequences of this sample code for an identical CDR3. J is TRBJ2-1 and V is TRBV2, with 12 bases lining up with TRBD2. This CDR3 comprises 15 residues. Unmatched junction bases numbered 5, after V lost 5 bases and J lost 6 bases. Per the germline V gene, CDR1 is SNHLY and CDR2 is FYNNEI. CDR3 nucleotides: TGTGCCAGCAGTCCCGGACTAGCGGGATCCAATGAGCAGTTCTTC. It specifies CASSPGLAGSNEQFF.

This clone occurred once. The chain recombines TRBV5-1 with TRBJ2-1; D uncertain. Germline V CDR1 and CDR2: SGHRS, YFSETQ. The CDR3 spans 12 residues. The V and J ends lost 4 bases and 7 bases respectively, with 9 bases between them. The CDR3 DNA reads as TGCGCCAGCAGCACCAGTTTAAATGAGCAGTTCTTC. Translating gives CASSTSLNEQFF.

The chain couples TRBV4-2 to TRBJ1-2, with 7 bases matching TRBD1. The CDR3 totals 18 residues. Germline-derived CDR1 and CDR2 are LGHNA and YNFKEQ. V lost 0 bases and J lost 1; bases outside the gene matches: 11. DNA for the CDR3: TGTGCCAGCAGCCAAGATTTGATTTGGTCAGGGGGTAACTATGGCTACACCTTC. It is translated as CASSQDLIWSGGNYGYTF.